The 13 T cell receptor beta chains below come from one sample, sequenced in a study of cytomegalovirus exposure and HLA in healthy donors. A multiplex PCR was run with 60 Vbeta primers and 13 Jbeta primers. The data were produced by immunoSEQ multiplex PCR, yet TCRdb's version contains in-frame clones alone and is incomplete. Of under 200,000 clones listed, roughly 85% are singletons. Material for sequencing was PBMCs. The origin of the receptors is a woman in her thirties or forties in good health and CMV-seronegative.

The DNA for the CDR3 is TGTGCCAGCAGTTTACCGGGACACCCATTTCCCCGAGGGGAGCAGTACTTC. Protein product: CASSLPGHPFPRGEQYF. The chain employs TRBV28 and TRBJ2-7; D may be TRBD1 (6 bases). V lost 2 bases and J 7 bases, leaving 24 bases between the germline ends. The CDR3 is 17 amino acids. Germline CDR1 is MDHEN and CDR2 is SYDVKM.

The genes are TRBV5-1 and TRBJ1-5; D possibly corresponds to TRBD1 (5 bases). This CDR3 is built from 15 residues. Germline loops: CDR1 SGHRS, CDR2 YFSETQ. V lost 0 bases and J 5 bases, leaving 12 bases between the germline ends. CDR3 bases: TGCGCCAGCAGCTTGGTAGGGGCAGGAGATCAGCCCCAGCATTTT. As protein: CASSLVGAGDQPQHF.

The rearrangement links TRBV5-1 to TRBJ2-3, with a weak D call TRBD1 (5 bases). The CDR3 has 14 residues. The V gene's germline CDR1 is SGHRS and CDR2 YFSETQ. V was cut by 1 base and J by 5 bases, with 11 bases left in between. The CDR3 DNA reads TGCGCCAGCAGCTTGACTCAGGGCAAAGATACGCAGTATTTT. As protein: CASSLTQGKDTQYF.

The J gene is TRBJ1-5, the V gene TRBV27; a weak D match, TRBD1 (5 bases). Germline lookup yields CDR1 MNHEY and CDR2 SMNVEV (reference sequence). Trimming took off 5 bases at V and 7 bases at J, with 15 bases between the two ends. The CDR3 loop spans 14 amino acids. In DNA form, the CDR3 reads TGTGCCAGCAGTCCAGACAGTTTGGGGCAGCCCCAGCATTTT. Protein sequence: CASSPDSLGQPQHF.

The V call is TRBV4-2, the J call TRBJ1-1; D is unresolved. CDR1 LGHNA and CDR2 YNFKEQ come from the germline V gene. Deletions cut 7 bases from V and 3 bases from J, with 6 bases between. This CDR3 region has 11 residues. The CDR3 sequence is CASMRDTEAFF. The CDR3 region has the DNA TGTGCCAGCATGAGGGACACTGAAGCTTTCTTT.

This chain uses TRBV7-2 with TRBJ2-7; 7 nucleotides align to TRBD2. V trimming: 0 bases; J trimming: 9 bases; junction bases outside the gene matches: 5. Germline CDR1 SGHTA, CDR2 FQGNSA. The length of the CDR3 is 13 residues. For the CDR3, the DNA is TGTGCCAGCAGCTTAGCAGGGGAGGGCGTGCAGTACTTC. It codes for CASSLAGEGVQYF.

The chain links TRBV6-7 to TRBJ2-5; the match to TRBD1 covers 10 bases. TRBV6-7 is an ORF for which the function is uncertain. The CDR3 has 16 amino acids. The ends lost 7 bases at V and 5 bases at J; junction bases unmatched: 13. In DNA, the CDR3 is TGTGCCAGCATTATACCCTGGGACAGGGGTGCGGAGACCCAGTACTTC. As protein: CASIIPWDRGAETQYF.

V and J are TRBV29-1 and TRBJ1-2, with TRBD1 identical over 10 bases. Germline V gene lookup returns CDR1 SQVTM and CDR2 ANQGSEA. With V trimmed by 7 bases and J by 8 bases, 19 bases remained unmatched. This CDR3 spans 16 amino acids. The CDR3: CSGRMGTGASSRGYTF. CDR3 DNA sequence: TGCAGCGGGAGGATGGGGACAGGGGCTAGTAGTAGGGGCTACACCTTC. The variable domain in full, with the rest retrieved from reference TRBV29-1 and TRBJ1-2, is SAVISQKPSRDICQRGTSLTIQCQVDSQVTMMFWYRQQPGQSLTLIATANQGSEATYESGFVIDKFPISRPNLTFSTLTVSNMSPEDSSIYLCSGRMGTGASSRGYTFGSGTRLTVV.

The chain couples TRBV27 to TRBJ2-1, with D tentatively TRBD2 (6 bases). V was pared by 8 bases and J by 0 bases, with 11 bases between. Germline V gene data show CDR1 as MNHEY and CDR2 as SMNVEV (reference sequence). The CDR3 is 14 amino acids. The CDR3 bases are TGTGCCAGCGCCTTGGAGGGCTCCTACAATGAGCAGTTCTTC. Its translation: CASALEGSYNEQFF.

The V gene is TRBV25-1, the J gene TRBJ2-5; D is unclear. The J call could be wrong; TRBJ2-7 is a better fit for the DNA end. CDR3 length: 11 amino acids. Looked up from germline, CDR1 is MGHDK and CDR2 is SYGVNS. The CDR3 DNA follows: TGTGCCAGCAGTGAAAAATACGAGCAGTACTTC. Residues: CASSEKYEQYF.

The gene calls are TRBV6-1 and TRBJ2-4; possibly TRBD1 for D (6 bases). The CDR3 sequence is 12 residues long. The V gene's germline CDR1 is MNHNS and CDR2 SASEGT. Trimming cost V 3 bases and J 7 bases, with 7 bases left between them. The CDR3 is CASSEQGNIQYF. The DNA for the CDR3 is TGTGCCAGCAGTGAGCAGGGGAACATTCAGTACTTC.

This CDR3 reads CASSLETSGVGQFF. Written as DNA, the CDR3 is TGTGCCAGCAGCTTAGAGACTAGCGGGGTAGGGCAGTTCTTC. The chain uses TRBV7-2 and TRBJ2-1; 11 positions agree with TRBD2. The germline V gene encodes CDR1 SGHTA and CDR2 FQGNSA. CDR3 size: 14 residues. J was trimmed by 12 bases and V by 1 base; bases with no gene match: 5.

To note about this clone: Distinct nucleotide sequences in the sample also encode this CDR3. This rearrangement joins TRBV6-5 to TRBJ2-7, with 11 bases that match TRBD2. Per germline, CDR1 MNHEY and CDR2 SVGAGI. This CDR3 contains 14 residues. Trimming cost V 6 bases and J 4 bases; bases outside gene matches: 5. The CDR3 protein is CASSPGTSGYEQYF. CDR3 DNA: TGTGCCAGCAGCCCCGGGACTAGCGGATACGAGCAGTACTTC.